This T cell receptor beta chain stems from a study of PD-1 blockade in classical Hodgkin lymphoma. Overall study findings and caveats: While CD8+ TCR diversity did not rise significantly by C4D1, CD4+ TCR diversity did. Whatever underlies the repertoire differences (possibly disease activity or prior therapy) remains undefined.

Measured with immunoSEQ multiplex PCR; TCRdb has only the in-frame clones, and not every one. The sample lists 96,000 or so clones; 85% to 95% were seen once. Time point in this sample: cycle 4 day 1 (C4D1), after six to seven weeks of nivolumab. Exposure to brentuximab vedotin varied, and each patient had relapsed following autologous stem cell transplantation. Comment on this clone: Its antigen is not identified.

This TCR derives from a human donor with classical Hodgkin lymphoma. Specimen: peripheral blood mononuclear cells (PBMCs), collected before the fourth cycle of nivolumab.

The chain's CDR3 is CASSPEAQGDTQYF. CDR3 sequence (DNA): TGTGCCAGCAGCCCAGAGGCCCAAGGGGATACGCAGTATTTT. The chain is built from TRBV2 and TRBJ2-3, with D unresolved. V was trimmed by 6 bases and J by 6 bases, leaving 16 bases between them. The CDR3 is 14 residues long. The germline CDR1 and CDR2 sequences are SNHLY and FYNNEI.